This TCR beta chain was profiled in a study of cytomegalovirus exposure and HLA in healthy donors. About the study: Among about 179 million T cells, an earlier analysis found 117 million unique TCR beta sequences. General observations from the study: A cluster of highly shared sequence variants was likely a sequencing artifact. Productive rates of about 87% or about 30% were seen for most TCR beta V segments in an earlier analysis.

V was clipped by 6 bases and J by 4 bases, with 15 bases between them. This CDR3 comprises 13 residues. The germline V gene encodes CDR1 GTSNPN and CDR2 SVGIG (reference sequence). PCR amplification relied on 60 Vbeta primers (plus 13 Jbeta primers). Generated by immunoSEQ multiplex PCR, the TCRdb table keeps only in-frame clones and is missing some. The sample lists 160,000 or so clones, over 70% occurring once. Remarks on this clone: The antigen remains unidentified.

The sequencing sample was made of PBMCs. The V gene is TRBV30, the J gene TRBJ1-1; the D gene is possibly TRBD1 (5 bases). The clonotype originates from a man aged 30 to 45 in good health and CMV-seronegative. The CDR3 coding sequence is TGTGCCTGCAAGGGCGACGGGGGCACTGAAGCTTTCTTT. This sequence encodes CACKGDGGTEAFF.